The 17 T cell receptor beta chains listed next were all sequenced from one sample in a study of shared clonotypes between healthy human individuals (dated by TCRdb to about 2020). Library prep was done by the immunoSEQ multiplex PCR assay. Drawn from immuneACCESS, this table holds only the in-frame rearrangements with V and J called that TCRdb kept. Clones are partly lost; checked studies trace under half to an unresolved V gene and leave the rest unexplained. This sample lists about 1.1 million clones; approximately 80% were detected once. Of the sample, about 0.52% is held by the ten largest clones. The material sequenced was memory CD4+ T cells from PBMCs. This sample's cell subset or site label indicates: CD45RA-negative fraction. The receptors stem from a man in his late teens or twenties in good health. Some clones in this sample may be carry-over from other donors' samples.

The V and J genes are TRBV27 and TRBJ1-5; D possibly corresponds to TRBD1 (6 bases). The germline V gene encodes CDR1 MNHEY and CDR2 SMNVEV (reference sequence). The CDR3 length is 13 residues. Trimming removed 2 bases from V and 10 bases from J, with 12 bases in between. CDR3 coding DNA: TGTGCCAGCAGTTTAAGGAGGGGGGGTCCCCAGCATTTT. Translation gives CASSLRRGGPQHF.

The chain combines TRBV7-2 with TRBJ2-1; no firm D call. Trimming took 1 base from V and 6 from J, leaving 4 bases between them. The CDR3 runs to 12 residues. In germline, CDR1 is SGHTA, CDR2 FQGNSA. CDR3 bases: TGTGCCAGCAGCTTAGACAGCAATGAGCAGTTCTTC. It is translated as CASSLDSNEQFF.

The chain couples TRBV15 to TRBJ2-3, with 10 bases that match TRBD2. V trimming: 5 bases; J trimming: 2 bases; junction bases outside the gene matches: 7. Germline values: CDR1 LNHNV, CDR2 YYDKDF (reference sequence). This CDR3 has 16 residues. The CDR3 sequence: CATSQRTSGLTDTQYF. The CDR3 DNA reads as TGTGCCACCAGCCAGCGGACTAGCGGCCTCACAGATACGCAGTATTTT.

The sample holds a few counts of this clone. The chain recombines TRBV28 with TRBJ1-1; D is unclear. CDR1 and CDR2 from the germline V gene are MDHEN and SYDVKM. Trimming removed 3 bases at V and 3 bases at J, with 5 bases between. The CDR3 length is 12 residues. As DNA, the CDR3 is TGTGCCAGCAGTTTGCAGCACACTGAAGCTTTCTTT. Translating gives CASSLQHTEAFF. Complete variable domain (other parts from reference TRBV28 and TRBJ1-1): DVKVTQSSRYLVKRTGEKVFLECVQDMDHENMFWYRQDPGLGLRLIYFSYDVKMKEKGDIPEGYSVSREKKERFSLILESASTNQTSMYLCASSLQHTEAFFGQGTRLTVV.

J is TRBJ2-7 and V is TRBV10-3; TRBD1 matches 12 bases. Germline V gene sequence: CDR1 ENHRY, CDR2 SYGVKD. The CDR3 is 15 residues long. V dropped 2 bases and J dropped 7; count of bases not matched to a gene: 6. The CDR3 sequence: CAISEPGQGAREQYF. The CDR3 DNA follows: TGTGCCATCAGTGAGCCGGGACAGGGGGCAAGGGAGCAGTACTTC.

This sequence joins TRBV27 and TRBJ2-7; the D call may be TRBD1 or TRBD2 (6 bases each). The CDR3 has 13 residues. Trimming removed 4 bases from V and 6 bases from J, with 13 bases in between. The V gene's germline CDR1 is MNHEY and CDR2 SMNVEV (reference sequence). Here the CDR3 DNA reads TGTGCCAGCAGTTACAGACAGGAGGGCGAGCAGTACTTC. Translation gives CASSYRQEGEQYF.

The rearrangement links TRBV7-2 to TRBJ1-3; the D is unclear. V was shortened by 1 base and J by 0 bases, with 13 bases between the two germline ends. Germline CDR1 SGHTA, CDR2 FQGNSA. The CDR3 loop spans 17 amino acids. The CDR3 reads CASSLDPPGSSGNTIYF. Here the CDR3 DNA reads TGTGCCAGCAGCTTAGACCCTCCTGGGAGCTCTGGAAACACCATATATTTT.

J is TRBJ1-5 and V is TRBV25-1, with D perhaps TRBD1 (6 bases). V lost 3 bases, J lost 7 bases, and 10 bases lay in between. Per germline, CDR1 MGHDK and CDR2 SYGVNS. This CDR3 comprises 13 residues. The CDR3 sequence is CASSDRGGQPQHF. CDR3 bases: TGTGCCAGCAGTGACAGGGGAGGCCAGCCCCAGCATTTT.

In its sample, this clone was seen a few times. The CDR3, as DNA: TGTGCCAGCAGTTGGACTAGCGGGCGCACAGATACGCAGTATTTT. This sequence encodes CASSWTSGRTDTQYF. This sequence joins TRBV28 and TRBJ2-3; 11 nucleotides line up with TRBD2. CDR1 is MDHEN and CDR2 is SYDVKM in the germline V gene. Trimming removed 4 bases from V and 1 base from J; junction bases left unmatched: 1. The CDR3 is made up of 15 amino acids.

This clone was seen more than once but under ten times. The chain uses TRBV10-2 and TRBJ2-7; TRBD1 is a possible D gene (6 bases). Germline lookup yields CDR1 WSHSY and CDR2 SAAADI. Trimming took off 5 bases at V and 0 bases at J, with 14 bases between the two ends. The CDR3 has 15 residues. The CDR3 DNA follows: TGCGCCAGCAGTTTGGGACAAGGAACCTCCTACGAGCAGTACTTC. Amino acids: CASSLGQGTSYEQYF.

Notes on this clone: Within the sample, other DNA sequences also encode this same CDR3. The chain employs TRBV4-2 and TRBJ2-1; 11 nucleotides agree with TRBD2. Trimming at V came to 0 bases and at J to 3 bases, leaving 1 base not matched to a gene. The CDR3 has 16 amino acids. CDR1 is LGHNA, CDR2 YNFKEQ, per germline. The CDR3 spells CASSQDLAGGYNEQFF. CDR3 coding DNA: TGTGCCAGCAGCCAAGACCTAGCGGGAGGCTACAATGAGCAGTTCTTC.

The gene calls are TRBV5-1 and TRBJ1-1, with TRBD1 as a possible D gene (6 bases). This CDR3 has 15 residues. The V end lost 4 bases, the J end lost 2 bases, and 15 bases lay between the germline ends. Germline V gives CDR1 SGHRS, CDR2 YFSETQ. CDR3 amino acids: CASSRNRDINTEAFF. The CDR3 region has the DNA TGCGCCAGCAGCAGAAACCGGGACATAAACACTGAAGCTTTCTTT.

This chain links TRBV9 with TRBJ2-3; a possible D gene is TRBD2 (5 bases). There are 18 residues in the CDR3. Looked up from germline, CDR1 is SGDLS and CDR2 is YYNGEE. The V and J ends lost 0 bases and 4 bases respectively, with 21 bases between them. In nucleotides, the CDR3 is TGTGCCAGCAGCGTAGCCCACCCCCGGACTGGGTGGGCAGATACGCAGTATTTT. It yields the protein CASSVAHPRTGWADTQYF.

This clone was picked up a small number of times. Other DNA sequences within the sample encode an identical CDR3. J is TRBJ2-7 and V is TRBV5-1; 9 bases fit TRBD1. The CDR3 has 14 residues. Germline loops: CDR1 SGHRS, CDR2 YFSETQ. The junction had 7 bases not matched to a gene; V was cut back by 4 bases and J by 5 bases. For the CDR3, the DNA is TGCGCCAGCAGCAGGGGACAGGGCGGCGACGAGCAGTACTTC. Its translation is CASSRGQGGDEQYF.

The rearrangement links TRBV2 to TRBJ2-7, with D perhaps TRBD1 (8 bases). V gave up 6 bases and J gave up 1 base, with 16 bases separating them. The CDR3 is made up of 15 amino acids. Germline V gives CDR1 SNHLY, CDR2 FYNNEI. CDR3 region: CASRPDRGGSYEQYF. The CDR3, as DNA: TGTGCCAGCAGACCAGACAGGGGAGGGTCCTACGAGCAGTACTTC. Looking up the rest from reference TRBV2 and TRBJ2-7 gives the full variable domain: EPEVTQTPSHQVTQMGQEVILRCVPISNHLYFYWYRQILGQKVEFLVSFYNNEISEKSEIFDDQFSVERPDGSNFTLKIRSTKLEDSAMYFCASRPDRGGSYEQYFGPGTRLTVT.

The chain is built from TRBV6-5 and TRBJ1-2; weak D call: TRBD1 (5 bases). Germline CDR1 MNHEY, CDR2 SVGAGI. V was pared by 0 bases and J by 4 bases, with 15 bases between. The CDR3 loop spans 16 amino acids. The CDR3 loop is CASSYSAAGELYGYTF. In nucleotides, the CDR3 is TGTGCCAGCAGTTACTCTGCGGCGGGGGAACTCTATGGCTACACCTTC.

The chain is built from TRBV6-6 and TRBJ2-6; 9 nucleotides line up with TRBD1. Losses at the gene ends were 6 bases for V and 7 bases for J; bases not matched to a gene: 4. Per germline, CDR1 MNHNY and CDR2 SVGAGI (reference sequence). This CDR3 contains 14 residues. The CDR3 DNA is TGTGCCAGCAGCCCGGGACAGGGTGCCAACGTCCTGACTTTC. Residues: CASSPGQGANVLTF.